Below are 30 T cell receptor beta chains sequenced from a single sample in a study of blood T cell repertoires in COVID-19. Sequenced by immunoSEQ multiplex PCR; TCRdb stores in-frame clones only, minus some. The table includes about 260,000 clones, about 82% detected once. The specimen was PBMCs or T cells enriched from blood (not recorded which). The receptor source for this set is a woman between 50 and 59 years old who had recovered from COVID-19.

The table lists this clone with a count of one. The CDR3 is CASSQLRGGYTF. CDR3 nucleotide sequence: TGTGCCAGCAGCCAATTGCGGGGTGGCTACACCTTC. The rearrangement links TRBV3-1 (or the pseudogene TRBV3-2) to TRBJ1-2, with no clear D. Trimming cost V 2 bases and J 7 bases, with 8 bases left between them. This CDR3 region has 12 residues. In germline, CDR1 is LGHDT, CDR2 YNNKEL (reference sequence).

The rearrangement links TRBV11-2 to TRBJ1-3; no firm D call. CDR3 length: 14 residues. The germline V gene has CDR1 SGHAT and CDR2 FQNNGV. With 0 bases removed from V and 4 bases from J, the gap between germline ends came to 7 bases. In DNA, the CDR3 is TGTGCCAGCAGCTTAGAACTGGTGGGAAACACCATATATTTT. This gives the protein CASSLELVGNTIYF.

The chain joins TRBV5-1 to TRBJ1-2; no clear D. This CDR3 region has 14 residues. Trimming removed 0 bases at V and 4 bases at J, with 10 bases between. Germline V lookup: CDR1 SGHRS, CDR2 YFSETQ. CDR3 in amino acids: CASSLDPGGYGYTF. CDR3 DNA sequence: TGCGCCAGCAGCTTGGATCCGGGTGGCTATGGCTACACCTTC.

This chain links TRBV15 with TRBJ2-2; D is unclear. Germline V gene data show CDR1 as LNHNV and CDR2 as YYDKDF (reference sequence). There are 14 residues in the CDR3. V gave up 3 bases and J gave up 3 bases, with 8 bases separating them. The CDR3, as DNA: TGTGCCACCAGCAGGGAACAGTACACCGGGGAGCTGTTTTTT. Translated: CATSREQYTGELFF.

The V call is TRBV7-2, the J call TRBJ1-5; possibly TRBD1 for D (5 bases). The germline CDR1 and CDR2 sequences are SGHTA and FQGNSA. This CDR3 has 14 amino acids. V was shortened by 1 base and J by 8 bases, with 12 bases between the two germline ends. The CDR3 bases are TGTGCCAGCAGCTTAGTTGTCGGGGGTGAGCCCCAGCATTTT. Its translation: CASSLVVGGEPQHF. Full variable domain (remainder filled in from reference TRBV7-2 and TRBJ1-5): GAGVSQSPSNKVTEKGKDVELRCDPISGHTALYWYRQSLGQGLEFLIYFQGNSAPDKSGLPSDRFSAERTGGSVSTLTIQRTQQEDSAVYLCASSLVVGGEPQHFGDGTRLSIL.

This clone has just a few counts. This rearrangement joins TRBV7-8 to TRBJ1-3; D gene uncertain. Trimming stripped 5 bases from V and 0 bases from J, with 8 bases between. The germline CDR1 and CDR2 sequences are SGHVS and FQNEAQ. The CDR3 contains 14 residues. The DNA for the CDR3 is TGTGCCAGCAGCCCCCAGGTCTCTGGAAACACCATATATTTT. Translation gives CASSPQVSGNTIYF.

The rearrangement joins TRBV4-3 to TRBJ2-7, with 7 positions matching TRBD1. This CDR3 has 15 amino acids. With V trimmed by 4 bases and J by 5 bases, 11 bases remained unmatched. Germline V gene lookup returns CDR1 LGHNA and CDR2 YSLEER. CDR3 region: CASSRSSTGLDEQYF. For the CDR3, the DNA is TGCGCCAGCAGCCGGTCCTCGACAGGGTTGGACGAGCAGTACTTC.

V usage is TRBV5-4 and J usage is TRBJ2-2, with D unclear. This CDR3 spans 14 amino acids. Germline CDR1 is SGHNT and CDR2 is YYREEE (reference sequence). V was trimmed by 0 bases and J by 3 bases, leaving 6 bases between them. CDR3: CASSLVSDTGELFF. The CDR3 DNA reads TGTGCCAGCAGCTTGGTCTCGGACACCGGGGAGCTGTTTTTT.

The chain's CDR3 is CASRRDTAGEQYF. CDR3 in DNA: TGTGCCAGCAGAAGGGACACCGCCGGGGAGCAGTATTTT. The chain combines TRBV6-4 with TRBJ2-3, with D perhaps matching TRBD1 (6 bases). The CDR3 is 13 residues long. Trimming pared 6 bases from V and 11 bases from J, leaving 18 bases between. Germline-derived CDR1 and CDR2 are MRHNA and SNTAGT.

This chain links TRBV12-3 or TRBV12-4 with TRBJ2-2, with TRBD2 matching over 9 bases. This CDR3 has 13 amino acids. V lost 9 bases and J lost 6; bases outside the gene matches: 5. The CDR3, as DNA: TGTGCCAGTCAGGCTAGCGGGGCCGGGGAGCTGTTTTTT. It translates to CASQASGAGELFF.

The chain combines TRBV15 with TRBJ1-1; D not resolved. CDR3 length: 13 amino acids. V was trimmed by 5 bases and J by 4 bases, leaving 11 bases between them. Germline CDR1 and CDR2: LNHNV and YYDKDF (reference sequence). The CDR3 is CATSRGGSTEAFF. For the CDR3, the DNA is TGTGCCACCAGCCGGGGAGGGAGCACTGAAGCTTTCTTT.

The rearrangement joins TRBV18 to TRBJ1-2; TRBD1 agrees at 7 bases. CDR3 length: 17 amino acids. Germline V lookup: CDR1 KGHSH, CDR2 LQKENI. The V gene end was trimmed by 0 bases and the J gene end by 8 bases; junction bases not matched to a gene: 15. The CDR3 bases are TGTGCCAGCTCACCACCGGGCACAGCAGGGGGACCTACAGGCTACACCTTC. Translation: CASSPPGTAGGPTGYTF.

This sequence joins TRBV30 and TRBJ2-4; D might be TRBD2 (6 bases). This CDR3 spans 12 amino acids. Germline V CDR1 and CDR2: GTSNPN, SVGIG (reference sequence). Deletions cut 0 bases from V and 8 bases from J, with 8 bases between. As DNA, the CDR3 is TGTGCCTGGAGTGTAGGCGGGGACATTCAGTACTTC. As protein: CAWSVGGDIQYF.

V is TRBV27 and J is TRBJ2-1, with D possibly being TRBD2 (6 bases). The CDR3 extends over 16 amino acids. V lost 0 bases to trimming and J lost 9 bases, with 18 bases between them. Germline lookup yields CDR1 MNHEY and CDR2 SMNVEV (reference sequence). The chain's CDR3 is CASSLSRLVETSEQFF. In nucleotides, the CDR3 is TGTGCCAGCAGTTTATCCCGACTAGTAGAGACAAGTGAGCAGTTCTTC.

The CDR3 bases are TGTGCCAGCAGCTTGGGACAGGGAGGTTATGGCTACACCTTC. Its translation is CASSLGQGGYGYTF. The rearrangement links TRBV5-6 to TRBJ1-2; 7 nucleotides line up with TRBD1. The trim removed 0 bases at V and 5 bases at J, leaving 4 bases unmatched. Germline-derived CDR1 and CDR2 are SGHDT and YYEEEE. CDR3 length equals 14 residues.

The CDR3 here is CASRFRVDTGELFF. DNA for the CDR3: TGTGCCAGCAGGTTCAGGGTGGACACCGGGGAGCTGTTTTTT. The chain links TRBV28 to TRBJ2-2; a possible D gene is TRBD1 (5 bases). The CDR3 runs 14 residues. Germline CDR1 MDHEN, CDR2 SYDVKM. V dropped 6 bases and J dropped 3 bases, with 11 bases sitting between them.

Here the CDR3 DNA reads TGTGCCAGCACCCCAATGGCGGGACGCAATGAGCAGTTCTTC. Amino acid sequence: CASTPMAGRNEQFF. The genes are TRBV28 and TRBJ2-1; D perhaps matches TRBD2 (6 bases). Germline CDR1 is MDHEN and CDR2 is SYDVKM. The CDR3 extends over 14 amino acids. V lost 7 bases and J lost 6, with 16 bases in between.

This clone occurred a few times. The rearrangement joins TRBV9 to TRBJ1-4, with 7 bases identical to TRBD1. Looked up from germline, CDR1 is SGDLS and CDR2 is YYNGEE. The CDR3 covers 14 residues. V dropped 3 bases and J dropped 7; count of bases not matched to a gene: 6. Here the CDR3 DNA reads TGTGCCAGCAGCGCCCGACAGGGCCCTGAAAAACTGTTTTTT. Translation: CASSARQGPEKLFF.

The CDR3 loop is CASSGVSGKEQFF. CDR3 in DNA: TGCGCCAGCAGCGGCGTTAGCGGGAAGGAGCAGTTCTTC. This chain uses TRBV5-1 with TRBJ2-1, with TRBD2 matching 8 bases. The V gene's germline CDR1 is SGHRS and CDR2 YFSETQ. This CDR3 spans 13 amino acids. V lost 4 bases, J lost 10 bases, and 7 bases stayed unmatched.

The chain recombines TRBV10-2 with TRBJ1-3, with TRBD1 matching over 7 bases. This CDR3 has 16 residues. V shed 6 bases, J shed 4 bases, and the junction held 12 bases outside the gene matches. Germline V gene lookup returns CDR1 WSHSY and CDR2 SAAADI. The CDR3 spells CASRDRGLLTGNTIYF. The CDR3 nucleotides read TGCGCCAGCAGGGATAGGGGGCTCCTTACCGGAAACACCATATATTTT.

This chain links TRBV5-1 with TRBJ2-1; 7 bases line up with TRBD2. This CDR3 comprises 15 residues. CDR1 and CDR2 (germline): SGHRS, YFSETQ. The ends lost 0 bases at V and 8 bases at J; junction bases unmatched: 8. CDR3 coding DNA: TGCGCCAGCAGCTTGGGTTTCGCGGGAGTGGATGAGCAGTTCTTC. Translating gives CASSLGFAGVDEQFF.

V usage is TRBV10-3 and J usage is TRBJ1-1; no firm D call. The length of the CDR3 is 14 residues. Germline CDR1 ENHRY, CDR2 SYGVKD. V dropped 5 bases and J dropped 1 base, with 11 bases sitting between them. This chain's CDR3 is CAISQRHQNTEAFF. The CDR3 DNA sequence: TGTGCCATCAGTCAGAGACATCAGAACACTGAAGCTTTCTTT.

V and J are TRBV2 and TRBJ2-7, with TRBD2 as a possible D gene (5 bases). V lost 3 bases to trimming and J lost 1 base, with 13 bases between them. Germline values: CDR1 SNHLY, CDR2 FYNNEI. The CDR3 has 15 amino acids. The CDR3 DNA reads as TGTGCCAGCAGTGATTTTGGGAGAGGTTCCTACGAGCAGTACTTC. Its translation: CASSDFGRGSYEQYF.

This clone was recorded a few times. The chain couples TRBV7-9 to TRBJ2-5, with 9 bases aligning to TRBD1. This CDR3 has 15 residues. The germline V gene has CDR1 SEHNR and CDR2 FQNEAQ (reference sequence). The J segment lost 4 bases and the V segment lost 5 bases, leaving 8 bases of the junction unmatched. The CDR3 here is CASSPQQGAGETQYF. CDR3 in DNA: TGTGCCAGCAGCCCTCAACAGGGGGCCGGAGAGACCCAGTACTTC.

V gene TRBV3-1 (or the pseudogene TRBV3-2) combines with J gene TRBJ2-7; 7 positions match TRBD2. CDR1 is LGHDT and CDR2 is YNNKEL in the germline V gene (reference sequence). V shed 4 bases, J shed 2 bases, and the junction held 5 bases outside the gene matches. The CDR3 contains 14 residues. This CDR3 reads CASSRIAGPYEQYF. The DNA for the CDR3 is TGTGCCAGCAGCCGAATAGCGGGTCCCTACGAGCAGTACTTC.

The rearrangement uses TRBV7-8 and TRBJ1-5, with 10 positions matching TRBD1. The CDR3 is made up of 16 amino acids. Trimming removed 3 bases from V and 3 bases from J; junction bases left unmatched: 5. CDR1 is SGHVS and CDR2 is FQNEAQ in the germline V gene. CDR3 sequence: CASSLGGTGDNQPQHF. In DNA, the CDR3 is TGTGCCAGCAGCTTGGGCGGGACAGGGGACAATCAGCCCCAGCATTTT.

The chain employs TRBV4-3 and TRBJ1-2; TRBD1 is a possible D gene (6 bases). This CDR3 spans 15 amino acids. V was cut by 0 bases and J by 8 bases, with 16 bases left in between. Germline lookup yields CDR1 LGHNA and CDR2 YSLEER. The CDR3 DNA follows: TGCGCCAGCAGCCAAGAACAAGCAGGGGCGGGCGGCTACACCTTC. Protein product: CASSQEQAGAGGYTF.

The J gene is TRBJ1-4, the V gene TRBV7-6; weak D call: TRBD1 (6 bases). The CDR3 is made up of 18 amino acids. Trimming took off 2 bases at V and 7 bases at J, with 23 bases between the two ends. CDR1 is SGHVS, CDR2 FNYEAQ, per germline. The CDR3 loop reads CASSLILNRGGRGEKLFF. The CDR3 bases are TGTGCCAGCAGCTTAATCCTTAATCGTGGAGGCAGGGGTGAAAAACTGTTTTTT.

J is TRBJ2-7 and V is TRBV7-2; 7 bases align to TRBD1. Trimming took 5 bases from V and 0 from J; bases not matched to a gene: 7. CDR3 size: 15 residues. Germline loops: CDR1 SGHTA, CDR2 FQGNSA. CDR3 loop: CASSGGQTFSYEQYF. DNA for the CDR3: TGTGCCAGCAGCGGGGGACAGACTTTCTCCTACGAGCAGTACTTC.

The V call is TRBV9, the J call TRBJ1-4, with unresolved D. CDR3 length: 18 residues. Germline CDR1 and CDR2: SGDLS and YYNGEE. The V end was cut by 3 bases, the J end by 0 bases, with 18 bases between. CDR3 sequence (DNA): TGTGCCAGCAGCGCGGGGAACCGGGCCCAAGCAACTAATGAAAAACTGTTTTTT. This translates into CASSAGNRAQATNEKLFF.